This T cell receptor beta chain was captured by sequencing in a study of T-cell reconstitution after alpha-beta-depleted transplantation in children. Preparation of the TCRbeta library involved a method that used unique molecular identifiers. TCRdb re-called the PCR reads through MiXCR, storing one row per CDR3 protein. The data show more than 150,000 distinct CDR3 sequences, with less than 8% seen just once and approximately 3% held by the top ten. There are many counts of this clonotype. Germline CDR1 is GTSNPN and CDR2 is SVGIG (reference sequence). The CDR3 totals 12 residues. V was clipped by 2 bases and J by 2 bases, with 3 bases between them.

The starting material was PBMCs from the stem cell graft donor, obtained from the stem cell graft. The chain links TRBV30 to TRBJ1-4, with no clear D. The clonotype comes from a human donor who donated a stem cell graft to a child with Wiskott-Aldrich syndrome. The CDR3, as DNA: TGTGCCTGGAGTTCCACTAATGAAAAACTGTTTTTT. It codes for CAWSSTNEKLFF.